This T cell receptor beta chain emerged from a study of T-cell memory formation after mild COVID-19 (TCRdb year 2021). Turning to the overall study: TCR sequence clusters from the two donors were largely donor specific. Two young, previously healthy adult volunteers, one female and one male, were included in the cohort. In a couple of donors, T-cell clones that expanded and contracted after mild COVID-19 were followed by sequencing TCRalpha and TCRbeta repertoires longitudinally.

This clonotype has only a few counts. Its antigen specificity is not known. No base qualities exist here, and no much larger clone lies one base off it. Ficoll-Paque density gradient centrifugation was the method used to isolate PBMCs. CDR1 is given as KGHSH and CDR2 as LQKENI, both from the germline V gene. CDR3 length: 16 amino acids, cysteine to phenylalanine. Only the CDR3 region is kept as DNA, spanning 48 bases read in frame from base 1. Germline trimming: 3 bases from V, 2 bases from J; junction bases outside gene matches: 6. Overall study results and their limits: The second-wave clones that peaked on day 37 were not confirmed to be SARS-CoV-2 specific. Only a couple of mild cases were covered in the study, and larger cohorts including severe cases with pre-infection samples were considered necessary. Some responding clones were found in pre-infection memory, which suggests that pre-existing cross-reactive memory T cells took part in the SARS-CoV-2 response. Balanced CD4/CD8 phenotypes were observed for clones contracting from day 15 to 85, whereas a bias towards CD4+ was observed for a second wave of clones expanding from day 15 to 37. Contracting CD4+ clones were found mainly in CM and EM memory subsets, while CD8+ clones were enriched in EMRA.

For sequencing, an Illumina NovaSeq 6000 was employed. cDNA libraries for TCRalpha and TCRbeta were prepared by 5'RACE using constant-segment primers, with sample barcodes and unique molecular identifiers added. Trizol reagent was used to extract RNA from every sample. The libraries were amplified in two PCR steps, and the second step added a second sample barcode and Illumina TruSeq adapters. The libraries were sequenced on an Illumina NovaSeq using 2 x 150 bp paired-end reads. The authors' analysis ran thus. The reads were demultiplexed and collapsed into UMI-guided consensus sequences using migec v1.2.7. Using mixcr v2.1.11, UMI consensuses were aligned to TRA and TRB V and J templates and then assembled into clonotypes. Expanded or contracted clonotypes were those called significant by both edgeR and NoisET, with noise models trained on biological replicates. edgeR calls used a false discovery rate-adjusted p below 0.01 and a log2 fold-change threshold of 1. As an exploratory analysis of dynamics, PCA with hierarchical clustering was applied to max-normalized trajectories of the 1000 most abundant clonotypes. The CD4 or CD8 phenotype of responding clones was assigned using the separately sequenced CD4+ and CD8+ repertoires. Clones were called with MiXCR by TCRdb after fastp trimmed the public reads at Q25, and only in-frame beta chains were retained. Every entry covers one CDR3 protein and lists the most common genes and DNA from its rows. In this record, the V and J calls reflect TCRdb's handling and not the investigators' own analysis. For this sample the table gives a few hundred thousand distinct CDR3 sequences, of which around a fifth were detected only once. Jointly, the top ten make up roughly a fifth of the sample.

Sequencing was performed on PBMCs or a T cell subset sorted from them (not recorded which). This TCR came from a man younger than 30 who had mild COVID-19 (a few samples of this study predate the infection). The sample titles of this study are shuffled in the database, so cell type and time point are left out; the donor was told from shared clones. The V gene is TRBV18 and the J gene is TRBJ2-7, with 11 bases in between that match TRBD2. The CDR3 reads CASSPLAGGPTYEQYF. The DNA sequence is as follows: TGTGCCAGCTCACCCCTAGCGGGGGGACCGACCTACGAGCAGTACTTC.